This is a list of T cell receptor beta chains from one sample in a study of T cells in narcolepsy. The protocol was immunoSEQ multiplex PCR, while the TCRdb copy is restricted to in-frame clones and leaves out a portion. The sample has more than 10,000 clones, approximately 94% seen once. Specimen: CD45RA- memory CD4+ T cells from PBMCs. Receptors originate from a human donor with narcolepsy. The CDR3 runs from the conserved cysteine through the conserved F or W. D genes are given only for firm matches. Size is stated for part of the rows, as once, few or many counts, or as a class when the clone is expanded.

size	V	J	D	DNA	CDR3
.	TRBV27	TRBJ2-5	TRBD2	TGTGCCAGCAGTTTTGGGACTAGCGGGGGGAGAGAGACCCAGTACTTC	CASSFGTSGGRETQYF
.	TRBV11-2	TRBJ2-7	.	TGTGCCAGCAGCTTAATGTGGACCTCCTACGAGCAGTACTTC	CASSLMWTSYEQYF
.	TRBV14	TRBJ1-5	.	TGTGCCAGCAGCCAGCGCCCCCTCGCGCGTAGCAATCAGCCCCAGCATTTT	CASSQRPLARSNQPQHF
.	TRBV18	TRBJ2-7	.	TGTGCCAGCTCACCACATCCAGGTTCCTACGAGCAGTACTTC	CASSPHPGSYEQYF
.	TRBV19	TRBJ1-6	TRBD1	TGTGCCAGTAGTATACGGACAGGTGGTGGCTCCTATAATTCACCCCTCCACTTT	CASSIRTGGGSYNSPLHF
.	TRBV18	TRBJ1-4	.	TGTGCCAGCTCACCAAATCAAAACGCAGCCCGAAATGAAAAACTGTTTTTT	CASSPNQNAARNEKLFF
.	TRBV11-2	TRBJ1-2	.	TGTGCCAGCAGCTTAGGGGGCACCTATGGCTACACCTTC	CASSLGGTYGYTF
.	TRBV5-4	TRBJ2-7	TRBD1	TGTGCCAGCAGCTTTCGGACAGGACCTGCCTCCTACGAGCAGTACTTC	CASSFRTGPASYEQYF
.	TRBV29-1	TRBJ1-1	.	TGCAGCGTTGCCTCGACTGTGAACACTGAAGCTTTCTTT	CSVASTVNTEAFF
.	TRBV5-1	TRBJ2-4	.	TGCGCCAGCAGCGCAACCCGAGGGTCCGTTTCCCCAGAGGCAAACATTCAGTACTTC	CASSATRGSVSPEANIQYF
.	TRBV7-9	TRBJ1-2	TRBD1	TGTGCCAGCAGCTTAAACGACAGGGTCGATGGCTACACCTTC	CASSLNDRVDGYTF
.	TRBV5-4	TRBJ1-2	.	TGTGCCAGCAGCTTCGACCGGAACTATGGCTACACCTTC	CASSFDRNYGYTF
.	TRBV9	TRBJ2-7	.	TGTGCCAGCAGCGCCCAAACCTCCTACGAGCAGTACTTC	CASSAQTSYEQYF
.	TRBV5-4	TRBJ1-1	.	TGTGCCAGCAGCTCCGGACAGCACACTGAAGCTTTCTTT	CASSSGQHTEAFF
few	TRBV6-5	TRBJ2-7	.	TGTGCCAGCAGCGAGGGGCGGAACGAGCAGTACTTC	CASSEGRNEQYF
.	TRBV6-6	TRBJ2-3	.	TGTGCCACGCGGGGACTCACAGATACGCAGTATTTT	CATRGLTDTQYF
.	TRBV15	TRBJ2-1	TRBD2	TGTGCCACCAGCAACGGGAGGAGAAGCGATGAGCAGTTCTTC	CATSNGRRSDEQFF
.	TRBV14	TRBJ2-7	TRBD2	TGTGCCAGCAGCGGACTAGCGGGAGGGCCCTACGAGCAGTACTTC	CASSGLAGGPYEQYF
.	TRBV6-6	TRBJ2-7	TRBD2	TGTGCCAGCACCAAGGGACTAGCGGGAGTGGGACGCGAGCAGTACTTC	CASTKGLAGVGREQYF
.	TRBV10-3	TRBJ2-7	TRBD1	TGTGCCATCAGTGAGTCATTCGGCAGGGGGAGAGGGCACGAGCAGTACTTC	CAISESFGRGRGHEQYF
.	TRBV5-1	TRBJ2-7	.	TGCGCCAGCAGCTTTCAACCGGACAGATCATCCTACGAGCAGTACTTC	CASSFQPDRSSYEQYF
once	TRBV28	TRBJ1-2	.	TGTGCCAGCAGGCCGGGGGGAGGGAGCTATGGCTACACCTTC	CASRPGGGSYGYTF
.	TRBV15	TRBJ1-5	.	TGTGCCACCGCGGAAGGGTATCAGCCCCAGCATTTT	CATAEGYQPQHF
few	TRBV27	TRBJ1-2	.	TGTGCCAGCAGTTTATCGACAGGCTGGTCTGGCTACACCTTC	CASSLSTGWSGYTF
.	TRBV5-1	TRBJ2-7	.	TGCGCCAGCAGCTTGGAGGGCCAGGTCTACGAGCAGTACTTC	CASSLEGQVYEQYF
.	TRBV10-3	TRBJ2-1	.	TGTGCCATCAGTGAGACACAATACGATGAGCAGTTCTTC	CAISETQYDEQFF
.	TRBV6-5	TRBJ2-7	.	TGTGCCAGCACAAGGGGGGCAAAATACGAGCAGTACTTC	CASTRGAKYEQYF
.	TRBV7-8	TRBJ1-1	.	TGTGCCAGCAGCTTAGGAGGACCACAGGTGAGGGCTTTCTTT	CASSLGGPQVRAFF
.	TRBV12-5	TRBJ1-1	.	TGTGCTAGTGGTTTGGAGGCCGGCACTGAAGCTTTCTTT	CASGLEAGTEAFF
.	TRBV29-1	TRBJ2-5	.	TGCAGCGTCGCCCCCGAAGAGACCCAGTACTTC	CSVAPEETQYF
.	TRBV6-5	TRBJ1-5	.	TGTGCCAGCGGGGACGGTTATCAGCCCCAGCATTTT	CASGDGYQPQHF
.	TRBV19	TRBJ2-7	.	TGTGCCAGTAGGAGGGACGGTAGCTCCTACGAGCAGTACTTC	CASRRDGSSYEQYF
few	TRBV6-5	TRBJ1-2	TRBD1	TGTGCCAGCAGTTACTCAGGCAGGGGGCAATATGGCTACACCTTC	CASSYSGRGQYGYTF
.	TRBV2	TRBJ2-1	TRBD2	TGTGCCAGCAGAACTAGCGGGAGGGGCTATGAGCAGTTCTTC	CASRTSGRGYEQFF
.	TRBV6-5	TRBJ2-3	TRBD1	TGTGCCAGCAGTTCGTCGACAGGGGCGGGCACAGATACGCAGTATTTT	CASSSSTGAGTDTQYF
.	TRBV29-1	TRBJ2-1	TRBD2	TGCAGCGTTCGGCATAGCGGGAGCCCCTACAATGAGCAGTTCTTC	CSVRHSGSPYNEQFF
.	TRBV7-7	TRBJ2-2	.	TGTGCCAGCAGCTTGGGCACAGGGTTAGGGACCGGGGAGCTGTTTTTT	CASSLGTGLGTGELFF
.	TRBV5-5	TRBJ1-2	.	TGTGCCAGCAGCTTGGAAGGGACGACACATGGCTACACCTTC	CASSLEGTTHGYTF
once	TRBV7-8	TRBJ1-1	TRBD1	TGTGCCAGCAGCTTCCCAAGACCCGCGGGACAGATGAACACTGAAGCTTTCTTT	CASSFPRPAGQMNTEAFF
.	TRBV5-1	TRBJ2-5	TRBD1	TGCGCCAGCAGTTTAACGGGACAGGGGGAGGGCCAGTACTTC	CASSLTGQGEGQYF
.	TRBV19	TRBJ2-5	.	TGTGCCAGTAGCCCCCCCCGCGGAGAGACCCAGTACTTC	CASSPPRGETQYF
.	TRBV18	TRBJ1-4	.	TGTGCCAGCTCACTATATTCTCGGTCAACTAATGAAAAACTGTTTTTT	CASSLYSRSTNEKLFF
.	TRBV4-1	TRBJ1-2	.	TGCGCCAGCAGCCAAGAAGGGGGGGCCGGGGTAGGCTACACCTTC	CASSQEGGAGVGYTF
once	TRBV5-1	TRBJ2-3	.	TGCGCCAGCAGCTTGGGTGGGGCTGGGGCAAGAGATACGCAGTATTTT	CASSLGGAGARDTQYF
.	TRBV29-1	TRBJ1-1	TRBD1	TGCAGCGCGGGACAGGGTCGCGAAGCTTTCTTT	CSAGQGREAFF
.	TRBV10-3	TRBJ2-4	TRBD1	TGTGCCATCTCCCCGGGACAGGAGTTATCGCATCAGTACTTC	CAISPGQELSHQYF
.	TRBV4-1	TRBJ1-5	.	TGCGCCAGCAGCCAAGATCAAGGTCAGCCCCAGCATTTT	CASSQDQGQPQHF
.	TRBV9	TRBJ1-2	.	TGTGCCAGCAGCGTAGCTGCCCAGGGCTATGGCTACACCTTC	CASSVAAQGYGYTF